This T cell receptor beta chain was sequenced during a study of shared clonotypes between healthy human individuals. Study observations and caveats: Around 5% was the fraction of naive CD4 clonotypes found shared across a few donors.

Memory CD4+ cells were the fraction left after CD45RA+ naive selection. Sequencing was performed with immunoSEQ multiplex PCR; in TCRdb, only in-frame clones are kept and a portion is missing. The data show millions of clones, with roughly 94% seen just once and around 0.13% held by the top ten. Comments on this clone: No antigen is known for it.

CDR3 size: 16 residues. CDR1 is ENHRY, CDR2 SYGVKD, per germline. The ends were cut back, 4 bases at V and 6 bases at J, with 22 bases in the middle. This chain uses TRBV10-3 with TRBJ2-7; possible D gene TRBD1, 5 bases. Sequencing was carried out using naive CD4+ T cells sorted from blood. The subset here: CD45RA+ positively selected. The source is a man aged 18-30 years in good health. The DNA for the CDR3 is TGTGCCATCAGTGGATATCCAGGGTCAGTCCTCTCCGAGCAGTACTTC. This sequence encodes CAISGYPGSVLSEQYF.